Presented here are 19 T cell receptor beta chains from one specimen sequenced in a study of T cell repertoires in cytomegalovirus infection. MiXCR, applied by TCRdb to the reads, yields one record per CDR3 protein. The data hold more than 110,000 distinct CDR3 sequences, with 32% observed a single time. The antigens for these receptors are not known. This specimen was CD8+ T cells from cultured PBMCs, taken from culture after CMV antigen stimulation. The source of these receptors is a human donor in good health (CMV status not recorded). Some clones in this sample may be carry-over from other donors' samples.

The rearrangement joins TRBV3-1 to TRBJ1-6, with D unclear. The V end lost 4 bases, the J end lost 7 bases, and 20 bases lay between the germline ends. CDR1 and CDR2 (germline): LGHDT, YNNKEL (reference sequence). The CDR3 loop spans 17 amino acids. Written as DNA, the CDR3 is TGTGCCAGCAGCCGATCAATGGCACACGAACGGAATTCACCCCTCCACTTT. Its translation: CASSRSMAHERNSPLHF.

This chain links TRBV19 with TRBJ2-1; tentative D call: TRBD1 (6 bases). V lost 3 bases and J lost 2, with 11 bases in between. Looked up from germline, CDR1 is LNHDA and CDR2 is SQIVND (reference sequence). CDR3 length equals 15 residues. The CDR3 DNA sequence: TGTGCCAGTAGTATTTTGGGACAAGCCTACAATGAGCAGTTCTTC. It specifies CASSILGQAYNEQFF.

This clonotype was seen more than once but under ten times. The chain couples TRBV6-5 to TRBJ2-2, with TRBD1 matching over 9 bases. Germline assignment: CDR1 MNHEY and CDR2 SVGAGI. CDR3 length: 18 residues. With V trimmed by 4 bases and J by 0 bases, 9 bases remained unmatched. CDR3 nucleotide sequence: TGTGCCAGCAGTTCCCTTTACCGGGACAGGGCGAACACCGGGGAGCTGTTTTTT. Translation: CASSSLYRDRANTGELFF.

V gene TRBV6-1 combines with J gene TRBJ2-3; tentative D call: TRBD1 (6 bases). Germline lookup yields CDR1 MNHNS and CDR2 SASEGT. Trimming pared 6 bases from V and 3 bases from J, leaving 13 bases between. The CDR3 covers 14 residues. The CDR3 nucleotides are TGTGCCAGCAGCCTCACGGACAGTACAGATACGCAGTATTTT. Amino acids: CASSLTDSTDTQYF.

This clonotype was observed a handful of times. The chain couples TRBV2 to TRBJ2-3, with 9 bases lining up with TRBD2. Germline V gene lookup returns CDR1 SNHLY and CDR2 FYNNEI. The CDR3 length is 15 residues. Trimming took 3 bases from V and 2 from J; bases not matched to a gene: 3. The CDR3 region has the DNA TGTGCCAGCAGTGATCTAGCGGGGAACACAGATACGCAGTATTTT. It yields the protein CASSDLAGNTDTQYF.

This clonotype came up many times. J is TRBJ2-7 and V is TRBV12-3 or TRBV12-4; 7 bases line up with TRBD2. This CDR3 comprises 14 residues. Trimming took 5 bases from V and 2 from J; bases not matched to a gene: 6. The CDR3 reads CASSPLAGAYEQYF. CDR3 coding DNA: TGTGCCAGCAGTCCGCTGGCGGGGGCCTACGAGCAGTACTTC.

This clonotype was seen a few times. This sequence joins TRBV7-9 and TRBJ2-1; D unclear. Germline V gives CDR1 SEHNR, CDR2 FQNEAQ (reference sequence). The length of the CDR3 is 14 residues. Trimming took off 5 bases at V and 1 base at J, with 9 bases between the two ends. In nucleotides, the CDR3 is TGTGCCAGCAGCCATGACGGTTCCTACAATGAGCAGTTCTTC. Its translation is CASSHDGSYNEQFF.

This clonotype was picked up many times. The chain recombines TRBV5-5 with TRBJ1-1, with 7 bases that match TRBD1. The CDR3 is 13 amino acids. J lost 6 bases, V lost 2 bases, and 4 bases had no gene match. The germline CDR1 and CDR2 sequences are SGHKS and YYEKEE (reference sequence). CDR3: CASSLTGEPEAFF. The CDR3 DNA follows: TGTGCCAGCAGCTTAACAGGGGAACCTGAAGCTTTCTTT.

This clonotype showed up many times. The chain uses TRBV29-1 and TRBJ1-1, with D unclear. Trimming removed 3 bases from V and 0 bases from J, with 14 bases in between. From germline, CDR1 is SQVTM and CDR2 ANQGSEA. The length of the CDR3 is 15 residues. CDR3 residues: CSVEAPRWLNTEAFF. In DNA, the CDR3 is TGCAGCGTTGAGGCCCCCAGGTGGTTGAACACTGAAGCTTTCTTT.

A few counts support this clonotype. CDR3 loop: CASSPYGLASYNEQFF. CDR3 nucleotide sequence: TGTGCCAGCAGCCCCTACGGACTAGCGTCGTACAATGAGCAGTTCTTC. The chain couples TRBV28 to TRBJ2-1; 9 bases line up with TRBD2. CDR1 is MDHEN, CDR2 SYDVKM, per germline. Losses at the gene ends were 6 bases for V and 4 bases for J; bases not matched to a gene: 10. The CDR3 runs to 16 residues. The full variable domain, rest sourced from reference TRBV28 and TRBJ2-1, is DVKVTQSSRYLVKRTGEKVFLECVQDMDHENMFWYRQDPGLGLRLIYFSYDVKMKEKGDIPEGYSVSREKKERFSLILESASTNQTSMYLCASSPYGLASYNEQFFGPGTRLTVL.

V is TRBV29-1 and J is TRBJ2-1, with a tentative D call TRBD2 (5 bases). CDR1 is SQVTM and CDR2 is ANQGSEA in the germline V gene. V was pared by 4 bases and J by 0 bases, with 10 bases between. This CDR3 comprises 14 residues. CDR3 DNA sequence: TGCAGCGTTGTGGCGGGCGGCTCCTACAATGAGCAGTTCTTC. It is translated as CSVVAGGSYNEQFF.

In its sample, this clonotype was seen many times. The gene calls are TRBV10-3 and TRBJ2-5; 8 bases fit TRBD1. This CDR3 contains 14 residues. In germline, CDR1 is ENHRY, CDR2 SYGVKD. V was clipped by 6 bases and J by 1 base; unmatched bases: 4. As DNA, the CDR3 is TGTGCCATCAGATCGGACAGGGCCCAAGAGACCCAGTACTTC. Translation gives CAIRSDRAQETQYF.

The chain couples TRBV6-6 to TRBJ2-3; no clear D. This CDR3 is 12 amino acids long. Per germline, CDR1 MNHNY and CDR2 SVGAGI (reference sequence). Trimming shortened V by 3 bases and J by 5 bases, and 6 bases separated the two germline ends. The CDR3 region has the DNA TGTGCCAGCAGTTATCTCCGAGATACGCAGTATTTT. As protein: CASSYLRDTQYF.

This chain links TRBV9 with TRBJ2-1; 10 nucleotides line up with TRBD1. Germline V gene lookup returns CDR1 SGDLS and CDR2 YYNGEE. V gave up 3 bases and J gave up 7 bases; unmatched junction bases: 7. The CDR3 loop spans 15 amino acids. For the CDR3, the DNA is TGTGCCAGCAGCGGTTGGACAGGGGGGGGTAATGAGCAGTTCTTC. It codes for CASSGWTGGGNEQFF.

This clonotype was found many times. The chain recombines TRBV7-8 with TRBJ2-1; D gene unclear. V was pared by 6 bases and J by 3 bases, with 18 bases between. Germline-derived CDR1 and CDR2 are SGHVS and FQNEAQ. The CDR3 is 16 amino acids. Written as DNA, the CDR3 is TGTGCCAGCAGTTCACTGAGTCTAGAAAACTACAATGAGCAGTTCTTC. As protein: CASSSLSLENYNEQFF. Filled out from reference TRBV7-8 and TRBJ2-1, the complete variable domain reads GAGVSQSPRYKVAKRGQDVALRCDPISGHVSLFWYQQALGQGPEFLTYFQNEAQLDKSGLPSDRFFAERPEGSVSTLKIQRTQQEDSAVYLCASSSLSLENYNEQFFGPGTRLTVL.

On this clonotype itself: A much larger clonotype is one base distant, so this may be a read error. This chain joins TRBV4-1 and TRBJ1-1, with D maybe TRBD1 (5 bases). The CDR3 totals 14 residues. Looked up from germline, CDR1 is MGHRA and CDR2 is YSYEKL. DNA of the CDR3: TGCGCCAGCAGCCAAGGGGGGAGTTACACTAAAGCTTTCTTT. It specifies CASSQGGSYTKAFF.

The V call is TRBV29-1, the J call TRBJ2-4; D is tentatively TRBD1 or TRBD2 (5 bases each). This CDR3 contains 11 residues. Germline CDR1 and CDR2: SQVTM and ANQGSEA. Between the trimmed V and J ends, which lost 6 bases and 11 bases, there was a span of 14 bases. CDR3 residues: CSVVGTAVQYF. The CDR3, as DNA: TGCAGCGTAGTCGGGACGGCGGTTCAGTACTTC.

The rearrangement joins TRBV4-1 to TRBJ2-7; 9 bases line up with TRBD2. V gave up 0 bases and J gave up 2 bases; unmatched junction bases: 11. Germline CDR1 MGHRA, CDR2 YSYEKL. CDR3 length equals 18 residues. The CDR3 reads CASSQDPSGGFLAYEQYF. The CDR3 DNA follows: TGCGCCAGCAGCCAAGATCCCAGCGGGGGGTTCCTTGCCTACGAGCAGTACTTC.

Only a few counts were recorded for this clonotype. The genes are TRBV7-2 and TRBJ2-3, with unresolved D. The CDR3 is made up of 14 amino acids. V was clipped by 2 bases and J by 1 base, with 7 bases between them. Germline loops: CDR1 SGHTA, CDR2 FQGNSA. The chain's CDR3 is CASSLLVGTDTQYF. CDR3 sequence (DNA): TGTGCCAGCAGCTTACTAGTAGGCACAGATACGCAGTATTTT.